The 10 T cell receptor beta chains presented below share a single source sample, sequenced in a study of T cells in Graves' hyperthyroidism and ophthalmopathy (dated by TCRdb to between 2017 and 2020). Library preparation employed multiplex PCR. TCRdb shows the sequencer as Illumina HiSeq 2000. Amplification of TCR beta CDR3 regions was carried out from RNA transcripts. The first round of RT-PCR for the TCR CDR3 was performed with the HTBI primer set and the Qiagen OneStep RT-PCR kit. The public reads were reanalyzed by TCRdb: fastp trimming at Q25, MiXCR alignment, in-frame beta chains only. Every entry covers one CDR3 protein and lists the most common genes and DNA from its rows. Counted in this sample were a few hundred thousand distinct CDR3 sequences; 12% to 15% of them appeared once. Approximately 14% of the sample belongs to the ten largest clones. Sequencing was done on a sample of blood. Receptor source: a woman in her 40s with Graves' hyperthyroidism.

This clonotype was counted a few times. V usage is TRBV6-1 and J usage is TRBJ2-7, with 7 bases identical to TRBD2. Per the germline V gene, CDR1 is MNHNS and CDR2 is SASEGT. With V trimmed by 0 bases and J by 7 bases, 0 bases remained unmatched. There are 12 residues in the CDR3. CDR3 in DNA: TGTGCCAGCAGTGAAGCGCGGGGGGAGCAGTACTTC. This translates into CASSEARGEQYF.

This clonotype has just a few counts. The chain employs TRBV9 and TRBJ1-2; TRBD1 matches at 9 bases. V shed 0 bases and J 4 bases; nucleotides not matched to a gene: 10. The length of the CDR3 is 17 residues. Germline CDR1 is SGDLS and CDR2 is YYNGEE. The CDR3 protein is CASSVGSGTGRLYGYTF. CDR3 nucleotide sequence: TGTGCCAGCAGCGTAGGGTCCGGGACAGGGCGGCTCTATGGCTACACCTTC.

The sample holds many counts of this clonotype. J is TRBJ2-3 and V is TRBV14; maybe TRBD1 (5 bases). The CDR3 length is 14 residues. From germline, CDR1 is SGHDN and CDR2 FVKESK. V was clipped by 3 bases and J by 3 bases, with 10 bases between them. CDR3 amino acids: CASSHFQGTDTQYF. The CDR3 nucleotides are TGTGCCAGCAGCCATTTCCAGGGTACAGATACGCAGTATTTT. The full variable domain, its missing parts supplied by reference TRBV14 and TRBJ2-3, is EAGVTQFPSHSVIEKGQTVTLRCDPISGHDNLYWYRRVMGKEIKFLLHFVKESKQDESGMPNNRFLAERTGGTYSTLKVQPAELEDSGVYFCASSHFQGTDTQYFGPGTRLTVL.

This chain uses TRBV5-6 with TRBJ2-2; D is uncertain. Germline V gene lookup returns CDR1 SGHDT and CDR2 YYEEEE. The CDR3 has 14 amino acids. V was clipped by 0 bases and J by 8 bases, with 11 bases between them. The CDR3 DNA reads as TGTGCCAGCAGCTTGGCGCTAGGTCCTGGGGAGCTGTTTTTT. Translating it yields CASSLALGPGELFF.

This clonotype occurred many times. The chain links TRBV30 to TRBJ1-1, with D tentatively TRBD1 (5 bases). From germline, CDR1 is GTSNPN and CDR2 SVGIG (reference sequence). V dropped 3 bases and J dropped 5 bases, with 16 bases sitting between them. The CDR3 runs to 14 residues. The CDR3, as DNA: TGTGCCTGGAGGACAGTGACTTGGGGGACTGAAGCTTTCTTT. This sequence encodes CAWRTVTWGTEAFF. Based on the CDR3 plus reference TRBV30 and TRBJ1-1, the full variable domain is SQTIHQWPATLVQPVGSPLSLECTVEGTSNPNLYWYRQAAGRGLQLLFYSVGIGQISSEVPQNLSASRPQDRQFILSSKKLLLSDSGFYLCAWRTVTWGTEAFFGQGTRLTVV.

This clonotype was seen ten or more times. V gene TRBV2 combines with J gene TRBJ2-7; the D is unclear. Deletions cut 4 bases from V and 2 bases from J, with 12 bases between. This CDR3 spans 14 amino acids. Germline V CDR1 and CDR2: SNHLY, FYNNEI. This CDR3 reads CASSVAEATYEQYF. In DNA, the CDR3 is TGTGCCAGCAGTGTGGCGGAAGCTACCTACGAGCAGTACTTC.

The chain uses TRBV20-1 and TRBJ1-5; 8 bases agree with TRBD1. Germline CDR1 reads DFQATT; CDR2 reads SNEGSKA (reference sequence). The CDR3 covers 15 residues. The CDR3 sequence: CGVRGQGAINQPQHF. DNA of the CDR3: TGCGGTGTTAGAGGACAGGGAGCTATCAATCAGCCCCAGCATTTT.

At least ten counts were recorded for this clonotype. CDR3 bases: TGTGCCAGCAGCTTGAGACAGAAAACAAGCCTGGGGTACAATGAGCAGTTCTTC. Translation: CASSLRQKTSLGYNEQFF. V usage is TRBV7-3 and J usage is TRBJ2-1; TRBD1 might be the D (5 bases). In germline, CDR1 is SGHTA, CDR2 FQGTGA. CDR3 length: 18 residues. V was clipped by 3 bases and J by 4 bases, with 22 bases between them.

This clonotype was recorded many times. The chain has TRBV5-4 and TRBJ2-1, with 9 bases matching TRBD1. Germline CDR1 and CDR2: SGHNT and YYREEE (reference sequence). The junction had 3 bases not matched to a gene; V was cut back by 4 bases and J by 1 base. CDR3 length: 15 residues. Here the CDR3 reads CASSEDRGSYNEQFF. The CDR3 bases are TGTGCCAGCAGCGAGGACAGGGGATCCTACAATGAGCAGTTCTTC.

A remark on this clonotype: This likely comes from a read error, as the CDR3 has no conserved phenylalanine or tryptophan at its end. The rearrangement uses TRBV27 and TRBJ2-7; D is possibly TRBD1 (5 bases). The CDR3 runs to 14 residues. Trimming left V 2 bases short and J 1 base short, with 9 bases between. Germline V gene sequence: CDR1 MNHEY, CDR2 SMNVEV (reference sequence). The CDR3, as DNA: TGTGCCAGCAGTTTAGTGCAGGGATCCTACGAGCAGTACCTC. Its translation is CASSLVQGSYEQYL.